This TCR beta chain was profiled in a study of blood T cell repertoires in COVID-19. Study background: Samples came from the United States, Italy and Spain, spanning acute and convalescent COVID-19.

The repertoire was sequenced with immunoSEQ multiplex PCR; TCRdb's copy has only in-frame clones and lacks some. This sample yields about 150,000 clones, of which about 85% are seen a single time; approximately 0.63% belongs to the top ten. The CDR3 loop spans 13 amino acids. This rearrangement joins TRBV1 to TRBJ1-1; the table's D call of TRBD1 was not tested on the DNA. TRBV1 is assigned pseudogene status. This TCR was recovered from a man aged 55-75 years with COVID-19, enrolled during active disease. Sequencing input: peripheral blood. DNA for the CDR3: TGCACCAGCAGCCAAGGGTCAGGGTTTGAAGCTTTCTTT. It encodes CTSSQGSGFEAFF.